These 3 T cell receptor beta chains were sequenced from one sample in a study of memory CD4+ T cells and cytomegalovirus serostatus. Single viable CD3+CD4+CD8-CD45RO+ cells were sorted as the memory CD4+ T cells. Repertoires were generated with immunoSEQ multiplex PCR, while TCRdb's copy carries only in-frame clones and drops some. This table holds 70,000 to 95,000 clones, less than 90% found once. Sequencing input: memory CD4+ T cells from blood. The receptors were gathered from an adult in good health and CMV-seronegative.

CDR3 nucleotide sequence: TGTGCCAGTACCTTGACTGGGGGAGTTGAAAAACTGTTTTTT. Protein sequence: CASTLTGGVEKLFF. The J gene is TRBJ1-4, the V gene TRBV19; D might be TRBD1 (5 bases). With 7 bases removed from V and 7 bases from J, the gap between germline ends came to 16 bases. From germline, CDR1 is LNHDA and CDR2 SQIVND (reference sequence). The CDR3 contains 14 residues.

V and J are TRBV30 and TRBJ1-2, with D unclear. V was shortened by 4 bases and J by 3 bases, with 12 bases between the two germline ends. The CDR3 extends over 13 amino acids. Germline assignment: CDR1 GTSNPN and CDR2 SVGIG (reference sequence). The CDR3 loop is CAWKMVSYYGYTF. The CDR3 nucleotides read TGTGCCTGGAAAATGGTCAGTTACTATGGCTACACCTTC.

The rearrangement links TRBV4-2 to TRBJ2-1; D is ambiguous. Germline-derived CDR1 and CDR2 are LGHNA and YNFKEQ. The CDR3 runs 16 residues. V was pared by 1 base and J by 2 bases, with 12 bases between. The CDR3 region is CASSQGALGTYNEQFF. In nucleotides, the CDR3 is TGTGCCAGCAGCCAAGGGGCTTTGGGTACCTACAATGAGCAGTTCTTC.